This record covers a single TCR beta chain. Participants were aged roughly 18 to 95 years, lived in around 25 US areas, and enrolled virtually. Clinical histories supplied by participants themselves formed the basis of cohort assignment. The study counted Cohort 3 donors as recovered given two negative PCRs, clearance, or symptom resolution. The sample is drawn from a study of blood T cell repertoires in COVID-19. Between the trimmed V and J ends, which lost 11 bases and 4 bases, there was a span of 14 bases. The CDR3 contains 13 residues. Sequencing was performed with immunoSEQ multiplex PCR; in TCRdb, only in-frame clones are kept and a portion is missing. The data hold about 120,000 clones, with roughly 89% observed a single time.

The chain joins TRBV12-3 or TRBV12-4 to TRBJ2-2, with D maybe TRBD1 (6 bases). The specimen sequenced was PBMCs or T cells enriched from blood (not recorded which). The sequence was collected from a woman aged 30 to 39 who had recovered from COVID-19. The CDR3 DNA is TGTGCCGGGCACAGGGACGGCACCGGGGAGCTGTTTTTT. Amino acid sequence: CAGHRDGTGELFF.